The 15 T cell receptor beta chains below were found in one sample sequenced in a study of T cell changes during pregnancy in multiple sclerosis. Measured with immunoSEQ multiplex PCR; TCRdb has only the in-frame clones, and not every one. The sample yields about 39,000 clones, nearly 90% seen once. The specimen comprised CD8+ T cells from peripheral blood mononuclear cells, sampled in the first trimester of pregnancy. The receptor set was obtained from a female donor with multiple sclerosis, enrolled in a pregnancy study.

This rearrangement joins TRBV19 to TRBJ2-1, with D unresolved. Trimming took 5 bases from V and 4 from J, leaving 9 bases between them. There are 13 residues in the CDR3. Germline CDR1 LNHDA, CDR2 SQIVND (reference sequence). The CDR3 spells CASSFSSYNEQFF. DNA for the CDR3: TGTGCCAGTAGTTTTAGTAGTTACAATGAGCAGTTCTTC.

This clone has just one count. The V call is TRBV7-9, the J call TRBJ2-1, with TRBD2 matching 9 bases. This CDR3 comprises 15 residues. V lost 4 bases to trimming and J lost 7 bases; unmatched junction nucleotides: 8. Germline V lookup: CDR1 SEHNR, CDR2 FQNEAQ (reference sequence). For the CDR3, the DNA is TGTGCCAGCAGCTCGCTAGGAGCGGGGGGAAATGAGCAGTTCTTC. Its protein is CASSSLGAGGNEQFF.

V gene TRBV7-6 combines with J gene TRBJ1-2; D possibly corresponds to TRBD1 (5 bases). The CDR3 extends over 14 amino acids. Looked up from germline, CDR1 is SGHVS and CDR2 is FNYEAQ. V dropped 1 base and J dropped 4 bases, with 10 bases sitting between them. The CDR3 sequence is CASSLDQTVYGYTF. The CDR3 DNA reads as TGTGCCAGCAGCTTAGACCAGACAGTCTATGGCTACACCTTC.

The chain combines TRBV9 with TRBJ2-3, with D possibly being TRBD2 (7 bases). The CDR3 runs to 16 residues. The germline V gene has CDR1 SGDLS and CDR2 YYNGEE. V dropped 0 bases and J dropped 1 base, with 12 bases sitting between them. CDR3 nucleotide sequence: TGTGCCAGCAGCGTAGGAGGGGGGGTCGGCACAGATACGCAGTATTTT. Translation: CASSVGGGVGTDTQYF.

The rearrangement uses TRBV9 and TRBJ2-5; TRBD2 agrees at 8 bases. V lost 0 bases to trimming and J lost 4 bases; unmatched junction nucleotides: 2. This CDR3 is 14 amino acids long. Germline V gene data show CDR1 as SGDLS and CDR2 as YYNGEE. DNA for the CDR3: TGTGCCAGCAGCGTAGCGGGGGGGCTAGAGACCCAGTACTTC. It yields the protein CASSVAGGLETQYF. Full variable domain (outside the CDR3, taken from reference TRBV9 and TRBJ2-5): DSGVTQTPKHLITATGQRVTLRCSPRSGDLSVYWYQQSLDQGLQFLIQYYNGEERAKGNILERFSAQQFPDLHSELNLSSLELGDSALYFCASSVAGGLETQYFGPGTRLLVL.

Regarding this clone: It is unclear where the CDR3 begins or ends on the DNA, so no DNA is shown, and the CDR3 is as TCRdb lists it. The chain couples TRBV19 to TRBJ1-2; the table's D call, TRBD1, has no DNA check behind it. Per the germline V gene, CDR1 is LNHDA and CDR2 is SQIVND (reference sequence). The CDR3 contains 11 residues when both ends are counted. CDR3 region: CASSVGQGSTF.

The V call is TRBV5-4, the J call TRBJ1-2; 9 bases match TRBD1. This CDR3 region has 15 residues. Germline-derived CDR1 and CDR2 are SGHNT and YYREEE (reference sequence). V was pared by 4 bases and J by 8 bases, with 12 bases of the junction left unmatched. CDR3 nucleotide sequence: TGTGCCAGCAGCCTCCCGGGACAGGGCCGGACGGGCTACACCTTC. Amino acids: CASSLPGQGRTGYTF.

A few counts support this clone. The chain joins TRBV27 to TRBJ1-6; no reliable D call. The CDR3 runs 14 residues. Trimming removed 3 bases at V and 7 bases at J, with 10 bases between. The germline V gene encodes CDR1 MNHEY and CDR2 SMNVEV (reference sequence). The CDR3 loop reads CASSFGLGNSPLHF. CDR3 bases: TGTGCCAGCAGTTTTGGCCTCGGGAATTCACCCCTCCACTTT.

CDR3 sequence reads: CASSSLAGGPYEQYF. The CDR3 region has the DNA TGTGCCAGCAGCTCCCTAGCGGGGGGGCCCTACGAGCAGTACTTC. This chain uses TRBV7-3 with TRBJ2-7; 12 bases are shared with TRBD2. CDR1 is SGHTA, CDR2 FQGTGA, per germline. Unmatched junction bases numbered 3, after V lost 4 bases and J lost 2 bases. This CDR3 comprises 15 residues.

This clone turned up a few times. V is TRBV13 and J is TRBJ1-1; TRBD1 is a possible D gene (5 bases). V gave up 1 base and J gave up 5 bases, with 11 bases separating them. There are 14 residues in the CDR3. Germline CDR1 and CDR2: PRHDT and FYEKMQ (reference sequence). CDR3 coding DNA: TGTGCCAGCAGCTTAGCGGGGGGAGCAACTGAAGCTTTCTTT. Amino acid sequence: CASSLAGGATEAFF.

J is TRBJ2-3 and V is TRBV6-5, with 8 bases identical to TRBD1. Germline CDR1 reads MNHEY; CDR2 reads SVGAGI. The V segment lost 2 bases and the J segment 1 base; nucleotides outside the gene matches: 2. This CDR3 comprises 15 residues. The chain's CDR3 is CASSYEGQGTDTQYF. As DNA, the CDR3 is TGTGCCAGCAGTTACGAGGGACAGGGCACAGATACGCAGTATTTT.

V is TRBV11-2 and J is TRBJ2-7, with TRBD1 matching 7 bases. Germline loops: CDR1 SGHAT, CDR2 FQNNGV. V shed 0 bases and J 2 bases; nucleotides not matched to a gene: 7. The CDR3 loop spans 16 amino acids. The CDR3 is CASSLERGPGTYEQYF. In nucleotides, the CDR3 is TGTGCCAGCAGCTTAGAGAGGGGGCCAGGCACCTACGAGCAGTACTTC.

The rearrangement links TRBV12-5 to TRBJ1-5, with a possible D match to TRBD1 (5 bases). The CDR3 totals 15 residues. Trimming removed 0 bases at V and 6 bases at J, with 12 bases between. Looked up from germline, CDR1 is LGHNT and CDR2 is FRNRAP. CDR3 loop: CASGLVRGGTQPQHF. As DNA, the CDR3 is TGTGCTAGTGGTTTGGTACGCGGGGGAACTCAGCCCCAGCATTTT. The full variable domain, with the rest looked up from reference TRBV12-5 and TRBJ1-5, is DARVTQTPRHKVTEMGQEVTMRCQPILGHNTVFWYRQTMMQGLELLAYFRNRAPLDDSGMPKDRFSAEMPDATLATLKIQPSEPRDSAVYFCASGLVRGGTQPQHFGDGTRLSIL.

Judged by abundance, this clone is medium-sized. The V gene is TRBV27, the J gene TRBJ1-5, with TRBD1 matching over 9 bases. The ends lost 6 bases at V and 6 bases at J; junction bases unmatched: 3. CDR3 length equals 13 residues. Germline loops: CDR1 MNHEY, CDR2 SMNVEV (reference sequence). CDR3 DNA sequence: TGTGCCAGCAGACCACAGGGGGCTCAGCCCCAGCATTTT. This gives the protein CASRPQGAQPQHF.

J is TRBJ2-5 and V is TRBV6-4; 9 bases line up with TRBD1. The CDR3 extends over 13 amino acids. V lost 2 bases to trimming and J lost 6 bases; unmatched junction nucleotides: 1. Germline V lookup: CDR1 MRHNA, CDR2 SNTAGT. The CDR3 nucleotides read TGTGCCAGCAGTGACGGACAGGGGCAGACCCAGTACTTC. Protein product: CASSDGQGQTQYF.